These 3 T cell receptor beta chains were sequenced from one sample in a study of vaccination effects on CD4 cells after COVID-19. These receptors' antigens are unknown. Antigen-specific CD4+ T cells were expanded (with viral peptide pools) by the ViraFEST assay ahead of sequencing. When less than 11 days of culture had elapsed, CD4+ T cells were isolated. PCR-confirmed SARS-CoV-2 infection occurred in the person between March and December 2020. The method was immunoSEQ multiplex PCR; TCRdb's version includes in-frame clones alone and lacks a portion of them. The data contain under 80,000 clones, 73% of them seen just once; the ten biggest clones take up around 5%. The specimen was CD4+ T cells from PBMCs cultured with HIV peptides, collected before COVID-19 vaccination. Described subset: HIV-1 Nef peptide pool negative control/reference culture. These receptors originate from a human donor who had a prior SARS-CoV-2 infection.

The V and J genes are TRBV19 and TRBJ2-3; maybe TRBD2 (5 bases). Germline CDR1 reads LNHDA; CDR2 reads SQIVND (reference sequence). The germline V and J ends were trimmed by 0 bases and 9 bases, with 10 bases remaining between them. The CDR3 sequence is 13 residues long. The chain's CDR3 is CASSIDGVSTQYF. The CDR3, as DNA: TGTGCCAGTAGTATAGACGGGGTAAGCACGCAGTATTTT.

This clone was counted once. The CDR3 sequence is CASSLSLANADTQYF. The CDR3 nucleotides read TGTGCCAGCAGCTTGAGTCTAGCGAACGCAGATACGCAGTATTTT. This chain uses TRBV11-2 with TRBJ2-3; D is perhaps TRBD2 (6 bases). The CDR3 has 15 residues. CDR1 SGHAT and CDR2 FQNNGV come from the germline V gene. V was trimmed by 3 bases and J by 4 bases, leaving 14 bases between them.

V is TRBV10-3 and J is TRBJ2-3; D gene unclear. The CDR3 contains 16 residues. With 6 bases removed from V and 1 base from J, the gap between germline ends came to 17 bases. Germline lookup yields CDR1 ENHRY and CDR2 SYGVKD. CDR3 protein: CAIRSGPLTGTDTQYF. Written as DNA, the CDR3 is TGTGCCATCAGGTCCGGGCCCCTGACTGGCACAGATACGCAGTATTTT.